These T cell receptor beta chains were read from a single sample in a study of T cell responses to AZD1222 COVID-19 vaccine. TCRdb keeps only in-frame clones here, not all; method: immunoSEQ multiplex PCR. Counted here are some 130,000 clones, 70% to 90% occurring once; the ten biggest clones make up around a tenth. The sequences come from peripheral blood, collected 28 days after the second AZD1222 dose. Receptors were obtained from an adult who received the AZD1222 COVID-19 vaccine. Each CDR3 is given with its conserved first and last residue. The D gene is left open where the match is weak. Some rows mark clone size as missing; the rest say once, few, many or name a class of expanded clone.

D gene: -; V gene: TRBV5-4; J gene: TRBJ2-3; clone size: -; CDR3 DNA: TGTGCCAGCAGCTTGAGCACAGATACGCAGTATTTT; CDR3 protein: CASSLSTDTQYF
D gene: -; V gene: TRBV10-3; J gene: TRBJ1-2; clone size: few; CDR3 DNA: TGTGCCATCAGTGACTCAACAGGGTTCAACTATGGCTACACCTTC; CDR3 protein: CAISDSTGFNYGYTF
D gene: -; V gene: TRBV12-3/TRBV12-4; J gene: TRBJ1-1; clone size: once; CDR3 DNA: TGTGCCAGCAGGGGAATGGAAGCTTTCTTT; CDR3 protein: CASRGMEAFF
D gene: -; V gene: TRBV21-1; J gene: TRBJ2-2; clone size: -; CDR3 DNA: TGTGCCAGCAGCAAAGACAACAACACCGGGGAGCTGTTTTTT; CDR3 protein: CASSKDNNTGELFF
D gene: -; V gene: TRBV7-2; J gene: TRBJ1-4; clone size: -; CDR3 DNA: TGTGCCAGCAGCGGAGGGAGGGATCTCCTTAATGAAAAACTGTTTTTT; CDR3 protein: CASSGGRDLLNEKLFF
D gene: TRBD1; V gene: TRBV6-6; J gene: TRBJ1-5; clone size: -; CDR3 DNA: TGTGCCAGCAGAACGGACAGGGGTTATAGCAATCAGCCCCAGCATTTT; CDR3 protein: CASRTDRGYSNQPQHF
D gene: TRBD1; V gene: TRBV6-6; J gene: TRBJ1-5; clone size: -; CDR3 DNA: TGTGCCAGCAGTCATGGGACAGGGGGATCACGTAATCAGCCCCAGCATTTT; CDR3 protein: CASSHGTGGSRNQPQHF
D gene: -; V gene: TRBV27; J gene: TRBJ1-5; clone size: -; CDR3 DNA: TGTGCCAGCAGTTTTGTCCGGGGGCTTAGCAATCAGCCCCAGCATTTT; CDR3 protein: CASSFVRGLSNQPQHF
D gene: -; V gene: TRBV7-9; J gene: TRBJ1-1; clone size: -; CDR3 DNA: TGTGCCAGCATCCAAATCGGGAACACTGAAGCTTTCTTT; CDR3 protein: CASIQIGNTEAFF
D gene: -; V gene: TRBV10-3; J gene: TRBJ1-5; clone size: -; CDR3 DNA: TGTGCCATCAGGAGAGCAGGGGTGAATCAGCCCCAGCATTTT; CDR3 protein: CAIRRAGVNQPQHF
D gene: -; V gene: TRBV7-9; J gene: TRBJ1-5; clone size: -; CDR3 DNA: TGTGCCAGCAGCGGAAAGAGCAGTCAGCCCCAGCATTTT; CDR3 protein: CASSGKSSQPQHF
D gene: TRBD2; V gene: TRBV18; J gene: TRBJ2-7; clone size: -; CDR3 DNA: TGTGCCAGCTCACGCCAGCGGGGGACCTACGAGCAGTACTTC; CDR3 protein: CASSRQRGTYEQYF
D gene: -; V gene: TRBV12-3/TRBV12-4; J gene: TRBJ1-1; clone size: -; CDR3 DNA: TGTGCCAGCAGTTTTCCAGGGTGGGTTGAAGCTTTCTTT; CDR3 protein: CASSFPGWVEAFF
D gene: TRBD1; V gene: TRBV4-3; J gene: TRBJ1-2; clone size: -; CDR3 DNA: TGCGCCAGCAGCCAGGGGACAGGGACAGACCTCTATGGCTACACCTTC; CDR3 protein: CASSQGTGTDLYGYTF
D gene: TRBD1; V gene: TRBV15; J gene: TRBJ1-5; clone size: -; CDR3 DNA: TGTGCCACCAGCAGCCCAGGGGGTCAGCCCCAGCATTTT; CDR3 protein: CATSSPGGQPQHF
D gene: -; V gene: TRBV6-5; J gene: TRBJ2-1; clone size: -; CDR3 DNA: TGTGCCAGCACCCGGGACCACTCCTACAATGAGCAGTTCTTC; CDR3 protein: CASTRDHSYNEQFF
D gene: TRBD2; V gene: TRBV6-5; J gene: TRBJ2-1; clone size: -; CDR3 DNA: TGTGCCAGCAGTTACACGGGACTAGCGGGCAATGAGCAGTTCTTC; CDR3 protein: CASSYTGLAGNEQFF
D gene: -; V gene: TRBV15; J gene: TRBJ2-5; clone size: -; CDR3 DNA: TGTGCCACCAGCCGAGGGGAGACCCAGTACTTC; CDR3 protein: CATSRGETQYF
D gene: -; V gene: TRBV13; J gene: TRBJ1-1; clone size: -; CDR3 DNA: TGTGCCAGCAGCCTCCGTACCACTGAAGCTTTCTTT; CDR3 protein: CASSLRTTEAFF
D gene: -; V gene: TRBV19; J gene: TRBJ1-5; clone size: few; CDR3 DNA: TGTGCCAGTAGTAAGAGGGCGATTGGCAATCAGCCCCAGCATTTT; CDR3 protein: CASSKRAIGNQPQHF
D gene: -; V gene: TRBV7-2; J gene: TRBJ1-1; clone size: -; CDR3 DNA: TGTGCCAGCAGCTTAACCTGGACAGACACTGAAGCTTTCTTT; CDR3 protein: CASSLTWTDTEAFF
D gene: -; V gene: TRBV7-9; J gene: TRBJ1-1; clone size: -; CDR3 DNA: TGTGCCAGCAGCTCGGAGTTGCGTGCTGAAGCTTTCTTT; CDR3 protein: CASSSELRAEAFF
D gene: TRBD1; V gene: TRBV7-2; J gene: TRBJ1-3; clone size: -; CDR3 DNA: TGTGCCAGCAGCCTCGGACAGGGACCTGGAAACACCATATATTTT; CDR3 protein: CASSLGQGPGNTIYF
D gene: -; V gene: TRBV7-9; J gene: TRBJ1-6; clone size: -; CDR3 DNA: TGTGCCAGTTCATCGGTGGATTCACCCCTCCACTTT; CDR3 protein: CASSSVDSPLHF
D gene: TRBD2; V gene: TRBV19; J gene: TRBJ2-1; clone size: -; CDR3 DNA: TGTGCCAGTAGGGTTCCATCGGGAGGATACAATGAGCAGTTCTTC; CDR3 protein: CASRVPSGGYNEQFF
D gene: TRBD2; V gene: TRBV5-1; J gene: TRBJ2-5; clone size: -; CDR3 DNA: TGCGCCAGCAGCCAATGGCGGGGGGGCCCAGAGACCCAGTACTTC; CDR3 protein: CASSQWRGGPETQYF
D gene: -; V gene: TRBV5-1; J gene: TRBJ2-4; clone size: -; CDR3 DNA: TGCGCCAGCAGCTTGGGGCCCGGAGGGGCCAAAAACATTCAGTACTTC; CDR3 protein: CASSLGPGGAKNIQYF
D gene: -; V gene: TRBV4-1; J gene: TRBJ2-5; clone size: -; CDR3 DNA: TGCGCCAGCAGCCAAGAAGACCTTCTTGAGACCCAGTACTTC; CDR3 protein: CASSQEDLLETQYF
D gene: -; V gene: TRBV5-5; J gene: TRBJ1-6; clone size: -; CDR3 DNA: TGTGCCAGCAGCTTGCGGCAGGGGATATATAATTCACCCCTCCACTTT; CDR3 protein: CASSLRQGIYNSPLHF
D gene: -; V gene: TRBV6-5; J gene: TRBJ1-3; clone size: -; CDR3 DNA: TGTGCCAGCAGTTGGAACAGGAACTCTGGAAACACCATATATTTT; CDR3 protein: CASSWNRNSGNTIYF
D gene: -; V gene: TRBV7-9; J gene: TRBJ1-3; clone size: -; CDR3 DNA: TGTGCCAGCAGCTCGAAGCAGGACAGAAGTTTATTTCCTGGAAACACCATATATTTT; CDR3 protein: CASSSKQDRSLFPGNTIYF
D gene: TRBD1; V gene: TRBV5-1; J gene: TRBJ1-1; clone size: -; CDR3 DNA: TGCGCCAGCAGCTTGGAAGGACAGGGGACTGAAGCTTTCTTT; CDR3 protein: CASSLEGQGTEAFF
D gene: TRBD1; V gene: TRBV29-1; J gene: TRBJ2-5; clone size: -; CDR3 DNA: TGCAGCGTTGAAGCGGGACAGTACCAAGAGACCCAGTACTTC; CDR3 protein: CSVEAGQYQETQYF
D gene: -; V gene: TRBV5-4; J gene: TRBJ2-7; clone size: -; CDR3 DNA: TGTGCCAGCAGCTTTCTCGGAAGTGGCTACGAGCAGTACTTC; CDR3 protein: CASSFLGSGYEQYF
D gene: -; V gene: TRBV6-2/TRBV6-3; J gene: TRBJ2-7; clone size: -; CDR3 DNA: TGTGCCAGCAGTTACGGGGCGACGTCCTACGAGCAGTACTTC; CDR3 protein: CASSYGATSYEQYF
D gene: -; V gene: TRBV30; J gene: TRBJ2-3; clone size: -; CDR3 DNA: TGTGCCTGGAGCGAGGGATTCGGGAGCACAGATACGCAGTATTTT; CDR3 protein: CAWSEGFGSTDTQYF
D gene: -; V gene: TRBV7-2; J gene: TRBJ1-3; clone size: -; CDR3 DNA: TGTGCCAGCAGCTTATCCAGGGCTTCCTCTGGAAACACCATATATTTT; CDR3 protein: CASSLSRASSGNTIYF
D gene: -; V gene: TRBV6-1; J gene: TRBJ2-6; clone size: -; CDR3 DNA: TGTGCCAGCAGTGAAAAGAGATCTGGGGCCAACGTCCTGACTTTC; CDR3 protein: CASSEKRSGANVLTF
D gene: -; V gene: TRBV5-1; J gene: TRBJ1-2; clone size: -; CDR3 DNA: TGCGCCAGCACCCAAGGGCAGAACTATGGCTACACCTTC; CDR3 protein: CASTQGQNYGYTF
D gene: -; V gene: TRBV4-2; J gene: TRBJ1-6; clone size: -; CDR3 DNA: TGTGCCAGCAGCCAAGATCAGGGAAGAGAGAAATCACCCCTCCACTTT; CDR3 protein: CASSQDQGREKSPLHF
D gene: -; V gene: TRBV5-1; J gene: TRBJ1-3; clone size: -; CDR3 DNA: TGCGCCAGCAGCTTCGGGACTGATGGAAACACCATATATTTT; CDR3 protein: CASSFGTDGNTIYF
D gene: TRBD1; V gene: TRBV11-2; J gene: TRBJ1-2; clone size: -; CDR3 DNA: TGTGCCAGCAGCTTCGACGGACAGGGCTATGGCTACACCTTC; CDR3 protein: CASSFDGQGYGYTF
D gene: -; V gene: TRBV25-1; J gene: TRBJ1-2; clone size: -; CDR3 DNA: TGTGCCAGCAGTGAATATGGGGCCCAAAGCGTCTTC; CDR3 protein: CASSEYGAQSVF